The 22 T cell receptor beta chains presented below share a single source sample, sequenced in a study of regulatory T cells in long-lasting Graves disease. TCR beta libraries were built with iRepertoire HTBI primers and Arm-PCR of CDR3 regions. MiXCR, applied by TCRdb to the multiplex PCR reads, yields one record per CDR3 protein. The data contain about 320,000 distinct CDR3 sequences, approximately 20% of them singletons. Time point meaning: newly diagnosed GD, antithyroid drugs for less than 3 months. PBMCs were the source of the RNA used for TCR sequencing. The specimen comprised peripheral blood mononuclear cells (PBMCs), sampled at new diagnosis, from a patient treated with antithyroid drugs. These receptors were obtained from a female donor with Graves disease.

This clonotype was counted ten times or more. CDR3 DNA: TGTGCCATCAGTGAGGCGACAGGGAGGGCAACTTACAATGAGCAGTTCTTC. Translating gives CAISEATGRATYNEQFF. The chain combines TRBV10-3 with TRBJ2-1, with D perhaps given as TRBD1 or TRBD2 (7 bases each). Germline values: CDR1 ENHRY, CDR2 SYGVKD. The CDR3 covers 17 residues. Trimming pared 2 bases from V and 4 bases from J, leaving 18 bases between.

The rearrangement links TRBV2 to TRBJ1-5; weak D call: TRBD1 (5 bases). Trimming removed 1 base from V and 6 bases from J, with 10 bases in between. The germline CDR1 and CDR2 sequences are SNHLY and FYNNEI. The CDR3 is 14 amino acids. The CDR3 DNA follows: TGTGCCAGCAGTGAAGGGGCAGGGTTTCAGCCCCAGCATTTT. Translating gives CASSEGAGFQPQHF.

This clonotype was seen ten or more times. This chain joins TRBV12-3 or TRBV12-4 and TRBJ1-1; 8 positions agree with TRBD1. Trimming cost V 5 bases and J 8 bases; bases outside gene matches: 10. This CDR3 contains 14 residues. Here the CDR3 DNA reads TGTGCCAGCAGTCCCCGGGCAGGGGGCTCCGAAGCTTTCTTT. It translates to CASSPRAGGSEAFF.

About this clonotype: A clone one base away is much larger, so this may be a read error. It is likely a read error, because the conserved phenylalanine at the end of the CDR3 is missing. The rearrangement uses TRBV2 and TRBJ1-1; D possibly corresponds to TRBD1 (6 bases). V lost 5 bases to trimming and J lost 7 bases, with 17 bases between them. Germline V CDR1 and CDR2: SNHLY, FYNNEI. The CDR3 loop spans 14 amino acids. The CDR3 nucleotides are TGTGCCAGCAGTTACTCACAGGGCTTCGGTGAAGCTTTCCTT. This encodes CASSYSQGFGEAFL.

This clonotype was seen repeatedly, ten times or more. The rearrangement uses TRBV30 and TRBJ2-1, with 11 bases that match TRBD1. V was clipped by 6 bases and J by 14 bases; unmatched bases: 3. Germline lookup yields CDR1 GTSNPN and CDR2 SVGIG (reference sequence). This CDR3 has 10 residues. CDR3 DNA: TGTGCCTGTGGGACAGGGGGAAAGTTCTTC. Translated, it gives CACGTGGKFF.

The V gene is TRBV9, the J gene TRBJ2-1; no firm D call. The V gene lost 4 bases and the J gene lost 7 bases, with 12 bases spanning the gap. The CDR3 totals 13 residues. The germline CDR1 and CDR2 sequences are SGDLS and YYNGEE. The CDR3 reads CASSLSRVNEQFF. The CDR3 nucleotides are TGTGCCAGCAGCTTGTCTAGGGTTAATGAGCAGTTCTTC.

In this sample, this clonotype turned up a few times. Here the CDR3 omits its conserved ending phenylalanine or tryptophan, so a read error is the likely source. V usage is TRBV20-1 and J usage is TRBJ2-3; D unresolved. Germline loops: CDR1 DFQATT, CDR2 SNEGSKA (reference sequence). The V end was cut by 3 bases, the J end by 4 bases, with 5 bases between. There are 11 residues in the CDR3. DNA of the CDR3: TGCAGTGCTAGGTGGGCAGATACGCAGTATATT. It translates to CSARWADTQYI.

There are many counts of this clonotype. CDR3 nucleotides: TGTGCCCTTCTCGGGGGCCCCGGTGATACTGAAGCTTTCTTT. Amino acids: CALLGGPGDTEAFF. The gene calls are TRBV27 and TRBJ1-1; a weak D match, TRBD1 (6 bases). V shed 11 bases and J shed 5 bases, with 21 bases lying between them. CDR3 size: 14 residues. In germline, CDR1 is MNHEY, CDR2 SMNVEV (reference sequence).

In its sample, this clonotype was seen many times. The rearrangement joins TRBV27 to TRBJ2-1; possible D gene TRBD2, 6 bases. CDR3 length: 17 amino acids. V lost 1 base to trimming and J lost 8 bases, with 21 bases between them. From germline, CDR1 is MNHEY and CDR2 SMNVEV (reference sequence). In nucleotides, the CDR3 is TGTGCCAGCAGTTTATACGAAGGGGCTGTAGCGGACGATGAGCAGTTCTTC. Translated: CASSLYEGAVADDEQFF.

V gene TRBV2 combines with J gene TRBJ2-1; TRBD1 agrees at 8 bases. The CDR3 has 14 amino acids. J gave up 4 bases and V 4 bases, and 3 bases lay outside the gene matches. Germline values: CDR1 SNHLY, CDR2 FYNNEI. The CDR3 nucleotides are TGTGCCAGCAGTGGACAGGGGACTTACAATGAGCAGTTCTTC. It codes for CASSGQGTYNEQFF.

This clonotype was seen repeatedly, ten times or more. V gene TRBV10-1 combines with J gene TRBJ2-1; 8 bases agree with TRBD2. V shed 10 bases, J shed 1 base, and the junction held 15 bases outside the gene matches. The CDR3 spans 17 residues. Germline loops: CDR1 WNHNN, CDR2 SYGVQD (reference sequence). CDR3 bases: TGCGCCAACTCTCGGACGTGGGGACTAGGGTCCTACAATGAGCAGTTCTTC. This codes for CANSRTWGLGSYNEQFF.

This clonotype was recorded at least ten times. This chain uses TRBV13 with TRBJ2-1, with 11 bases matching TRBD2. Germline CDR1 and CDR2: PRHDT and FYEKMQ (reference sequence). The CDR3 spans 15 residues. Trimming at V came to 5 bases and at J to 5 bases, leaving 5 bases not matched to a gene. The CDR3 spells CASSDSGRGDNEQFF. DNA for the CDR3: TGTGCCAGCAGCGATAGCGGGAGGGGAGACAATGAGCAGTTCTTC.

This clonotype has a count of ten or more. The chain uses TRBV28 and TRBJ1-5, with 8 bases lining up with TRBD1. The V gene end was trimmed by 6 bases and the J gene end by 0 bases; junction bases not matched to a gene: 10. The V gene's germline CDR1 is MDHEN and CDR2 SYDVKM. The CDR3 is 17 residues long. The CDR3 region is CASRFDRGFYSNQPQHF. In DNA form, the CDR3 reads TGTGCCAGCAGGTTTGACAGGGGCTTTTATAGCAATCAGCCCCAGCATTTT.

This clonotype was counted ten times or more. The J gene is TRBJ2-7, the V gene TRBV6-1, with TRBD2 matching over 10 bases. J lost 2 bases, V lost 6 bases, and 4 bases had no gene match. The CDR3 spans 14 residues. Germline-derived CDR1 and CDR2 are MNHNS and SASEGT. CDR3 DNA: TGTGCCAGCAGGTCTAGCGGGGGTACCTACGAGCAGTACTTC. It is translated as CASRSSGGTYEQYF.

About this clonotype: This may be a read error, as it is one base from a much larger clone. The CDR3 loop is CAWGGGDEQYF. The CDR3 DNA sequence: TGTGCCTGGGGGGGGGGGGACGAGCAGTACTTC. This chain joins TRBV30 and TRBJ2-7; 7 bases line up with TRBD2. V lost 5 bases and J lost 5; bases outside the gene matches: 3. CDR1 is GTSNPN and CDR2 is SVGIG in the germline V gene (reference sequence). The CDR3 has 11 amino acids.

Here the CDR3 DNA reads TGTGCCAGCAGCTTAGGAACAGAGGCAGATACGCAGTATTTT. This codes for CASSLGTEADTQYF. The genes are TRBV7-2 and TRBJ2-3; D is unclear. CDR1 and CDR2 from the germline V gene are SGHTA and FQGNSA. The CDR3 extends over 14 amino acids. Deletions cut 1 base from V and 4 bases from J, with 9 bases between.

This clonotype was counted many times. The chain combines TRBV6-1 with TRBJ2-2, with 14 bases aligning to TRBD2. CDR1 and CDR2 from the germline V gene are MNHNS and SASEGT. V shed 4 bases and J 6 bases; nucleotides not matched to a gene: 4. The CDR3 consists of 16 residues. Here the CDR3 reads CASSALGLAGAGELFF. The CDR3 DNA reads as TGTGCCAGCAGTGCTTTGGGACTAGCGGGAGCCGGGGAGCTGTTTTTT.

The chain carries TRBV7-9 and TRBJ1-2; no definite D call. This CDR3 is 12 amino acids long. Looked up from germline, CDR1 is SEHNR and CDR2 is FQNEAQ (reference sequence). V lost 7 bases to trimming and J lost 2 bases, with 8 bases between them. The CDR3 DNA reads TGTGCCAGCAATGGGCCAAACTATGGCTACACCTTC. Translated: CASNGPNYGYTF.

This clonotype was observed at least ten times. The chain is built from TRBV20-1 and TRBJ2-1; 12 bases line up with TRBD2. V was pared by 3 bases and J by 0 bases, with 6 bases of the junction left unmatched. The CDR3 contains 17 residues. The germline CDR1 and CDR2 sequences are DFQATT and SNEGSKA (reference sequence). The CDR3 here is CSASRLAGGRSYNEQFF. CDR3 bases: TGCAGTGCTAGTAGGCTAGCGGGGGGGCGCTCCTACAATGAGCAGTTCTTC.

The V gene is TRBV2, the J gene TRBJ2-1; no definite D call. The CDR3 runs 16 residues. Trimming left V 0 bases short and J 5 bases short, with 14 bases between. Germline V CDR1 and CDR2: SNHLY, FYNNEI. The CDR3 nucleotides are TGTGCCAGCAGTGAAGCGCTTCTAGTTTTCGACAATGAGCAGTTCTTC. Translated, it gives CASSEALLVFDNEQFF.

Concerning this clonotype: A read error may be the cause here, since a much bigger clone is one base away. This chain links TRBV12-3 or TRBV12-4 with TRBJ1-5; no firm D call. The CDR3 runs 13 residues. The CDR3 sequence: CGSSLTTGQPQHF. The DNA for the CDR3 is TGTGGCAGCAGCCTGACGACTGGGCAGCCCCAGCATTTT.

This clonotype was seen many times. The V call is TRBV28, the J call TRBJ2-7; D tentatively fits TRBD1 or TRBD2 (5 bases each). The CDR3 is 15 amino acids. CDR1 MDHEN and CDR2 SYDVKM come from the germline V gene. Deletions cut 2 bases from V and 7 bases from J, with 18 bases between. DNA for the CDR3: TGTGCCAGCAGTTTACCGGGACCCAGGTGGGGGGAGCAGTACTTC. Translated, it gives CASSLPGPRWGEQYF. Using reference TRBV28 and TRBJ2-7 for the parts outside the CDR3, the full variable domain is DVKVTQSSRYLVKRTGEKVFLECVQDMDHENMFWYRQDPGLGLRLIYFSYDVKMKEKGDIPEGYSVSREKKERFSLILESASTNQTSMYLCASSLPGPRWGEQYFGPGTRLTVT.